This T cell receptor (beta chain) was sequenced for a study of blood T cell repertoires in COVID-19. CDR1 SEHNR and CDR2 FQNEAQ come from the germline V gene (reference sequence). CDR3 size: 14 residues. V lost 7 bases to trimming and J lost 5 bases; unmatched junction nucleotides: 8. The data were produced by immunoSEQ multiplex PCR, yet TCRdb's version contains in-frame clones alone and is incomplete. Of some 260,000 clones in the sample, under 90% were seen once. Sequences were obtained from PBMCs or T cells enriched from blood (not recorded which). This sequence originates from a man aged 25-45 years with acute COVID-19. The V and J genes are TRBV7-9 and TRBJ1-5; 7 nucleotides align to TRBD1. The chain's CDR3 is CASTQGQKDQPQHF. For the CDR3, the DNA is TGTGCCAGCACCCAGGGACAGAAGGATCAGCCCCAGCATTTT.